This passage covers 17 T cell receptor beta chains from one sample sequenced in a study of T cell responses to AZD1222 COVID-19 vaccine. Data came from immunoSEQ multiplex PCR; TCRdb stores just in-frame clones and leaves some out. This table holds roughly 50,000 clones, about 85% found once. The sample here was peripheral blood, taken on day 0 of AZD1222 vaccination. These receptors came from an adult in good health.

The CDR3 DNA reads TGTGCCAGTAGTAGCGTTGGGACGGGGTACGAGCAGTACTTC. It yields the protein CASSSVGTGYEQYF. The V gene is TRBV19, the J gene TRBJ2-7; D may correspond to TRBD1 or TRBD2 (5 bases each). Germline V CDR1 and CDR2: LNHDA, SQIVND (reference sequence). V was cut by 4 bases and J by 4 bases, with 14 bases left in between. This CDR3 contains 14 residues.

The chain links TRBV4-1 to TRBJ2-7, with 9 bases lining up with TRBD2. This CDR3 has 15 amino acids. The junction had 8 bases not matched to a gene; V was cut back by 4 bases and J by 4 bases. Germline CDR1 MGHRA, CDR2 YSYEKL. The CDR3 region is CASSRFGGGAYEQYF. CDR3 sequence (DNA): TGCGCCAGCAGCCGCTTTGGCGGGGGGGCGTACGAGCAGTACTTC.

This chain connects TRBV5-1 to TRBJ1-5; TRBD1 aligns across 7 bases. Germline-derived CDR1 and CDR2 are SGHRS and YFSETQ. This CDR3 spans 15 amino acids. The J segment lost 1 base and the V segment lost 9 bases, leaving 10 bases of the junction unmatched. In DNA form, the CDR3 reads TGCGCCACTATAAAGGGGGCTTGGAGCAATCAGCCCCAGCATTTT. It codes for CATIKGAWSNQPQHF. The full variable domain, in which reference TRBV5-1 and TRBJ1-5 provide the parts outside the CDR3, is KAGVTQTPRYLIKTRGQQVTLSCSPISGHRSVSWYQQTPGQGLQFLFEYFSETQRNKGNFPGRFSGRQFSNSRSEMNVSTLELGDSALYLCATIKGAWSNQPQHFGDGTRLSIL.

The chain couples TRBV6-5 to TRBJ1-2, with TRBD1 identical over 11 bases. CDR1 is MNHEY, CDR2 SVGAGI, per germline. This CDR3 comprises 14 residues. The ends lost 5 bases at V and 3 bases at J; junction bases unmatched: 2. The CDR3 coding sequence is TGTGCCAGCAGTCGGACAGGGGGCGACTATGGCTACACCTTC. Its protein is CASSRTGGDYGYTF.

In this sample, this clone turned up a few times. The genes are TRBV4-3 and TRBJ1-1, with a possible D match to TRBD1 (5 bases). V was shortened by 4 bases and J by 1 base, with 10 bases between the two germline ends. The CDR3 is made up of 14 amino acids. Germline V CDR1 and CDR2: LGHNA, YSLEER. CDR3 in amino acids: CASSLETANTEAFF. Written as DNA, the CDR3 is TGCGCCAGCAGCCTAGAGACAGCGAACACTGAAGCTTTCTTT.

The chain couples TRBV19 to TRBJ2-5; D gene uncertain. This CDR3 has 14 residues. The germline V and J ends were trimmed by 9 bases and 5 bases, with 19 bases remaining between them. Germline CDR1 reads LNHDA; CDR2 reads SQIVND (reference sequence). CDR3 amino acids: CASSAAEAWETQYF. The DNA of the CDR3 is TGTGCCAGCTCCGCGGCAGAGGCTTGGGAGACCCAGTACTTC.

The chain links TRBV5-4 to TRBJ1-1; D remains unclear. The CDR3 spans 14 residues. Trimming removed 1 base at V and 3 bases at J, with 10 bases between. The germline V gene encodes CDR1 SGHNT and CDR2 YYREEE (reference sequence). DNA for the CDR3: TGTGCCAGCAGCTTGCGCACAGCTTACACTGAAGCTTTCTTT. Protein sequence: CASSLRTAYTEAFF.

This chain uses TRBV7-9 with TRBJ1-1; 7 bases line up with TRBD1. The CDR3 loop spans 18 amino acids. Germline loops: CDR1 SEHNR, CDR2 FQNEAQ (reference sequence). The ends lost 6 bases at V and 1 base at J; junction bases unmatched: 17. The CDR3, as DNA: TGTGCCAGCAGGACCAGAGCTTCAGGGGGAACTCCGAACACTGAAGCTTTCTTT. Amino acids: CASRTRASGGTPNTEAFF.

In this sample, this clone turned up a few times. The chain employs TRBV6-5 and TRBJ2-7, with D possibly being TRBD1 or TRBD2 (5 bases each). The germline CDR1 and CDR2 sequences are MNHEY and SVGAGI. V was pared by 4 bases and J by 0 bases, with 7 bases between. The CDR3 is made up of 13 amino acids. The CDR3 loop reads CASSSGTSYEQYF. The CDR3 DNA reads TGTGCCAGCAGTTCGGGGACCTCCTACGAGCAGTACTTC.

The chain recombines TRBV6-5 with TRBJ2-7; D may be TRBD1 (6 bases). There are 13 residues in the CDR3. V lost 4 bases and J lost 2, with 9 bases in between. CDR1 and CDR2 from the germline V gene are MNHEY and SVGAGI. In DNA form, the CDR3 reads TGTGCCAGCAGTTTACGGACAGCCTACGAGCAGTACTTC. Its translation: CASSLRTAYEQYF.

The chain is built from TRBV6-1 and TRBJ1-3, with no clear D. V was trimmed by 1 base and J by 1 base, leaving 5 bases between them. The V gene's germline CDR1 is MNHNS and CDR2 SASEGT. CDR3 length: 14 amino acids. Here the CDR3 DNA reads TGTGCCAGCAGTGAAGGGGGTTCTGGAAACACCATATATTTT. Its translation: CASSEGGSGNTIYF.

This rearrangement joins TRBV5-4 to TRBJ2-7; D tentatively fits TRBD1 or TRBD2 (7 bases each). Germline V gives CDR1 SGHNT, CDR2 YYREEE (reference sequence). Trimming stripped 0 bases from V and 0 bases from J, with 13 bases between. CDR3 length equals 16 residues. CDR3 coding DNA: TGTGCCAGCAGCTTGGGGCAGGGGGGGCCCTCCTACGAGCAGTACTTC. Translating it yields CASSLGQGGPSYEQYF.

The V gene is TRBV15, the J gene TRBJ2-1; weak D call: TRBD2 (6 bases). V was pared by 0 bases and J by 5 bases, with 11 bases between. CDR3 size: 15 residues. Per germline, CDR1 LNHNV and CDR2 YYDKDF (reference sequence). CDR3 DNA: TGTGCCACCAGCAGAGATTGGGGGGAAAACAATGAGCAGTTCTTC. Residues: CATSRDWGENNEQFF. Full variable domain (rest looked up from reference TRBV15 and TRBJ2-1): DAMVIQNPRYQVTQFGKPVTLSCSQTLNHNVMYWYQQKSSQAPKLLFHYYDKDFNNEADTPDNFQSRRPNTSFCFLDIRSPGLGDTAMYLCATSRDWGENNEQFFGPGTRLTVL.

This clone appeared a single time. The gene calls are TRBV6-5 and TRBJ2-7; 7 positions agree with TRBD1. V lost 5 bases, J lost 5 bases, and 12 bases stayed unmatched. The germline gives CDR1 MNHEY, CDR2 SVGAGI. The CDR3 totals 15 residues. CDR3: CASSRAGTVYHEQYF. Written as DNA, the CDR3 is TGTGCCAGCAGTCGAGCAGGGACAGTTTACCACGAGCAGTACTTC.

The chain links TRBV5-4 to TRBJ1-1, with 7 bases lining up with TRBD1. Germline CDR1 reads SGHNT; CDR2 reads YYREEE (reference sequence). Losses at the gene ends were 1 base for V and 7 bases for J; bases not matched to a gene: 13. This CDR3 is built from 16 residues. CDR3 loop: CASSLISRGVTGEAFF. The DNA of the CDR3 is TGTGCCAGCAGCTTGATTTCCAGGGGGGTAACGGGTGAAGCTTTCTTT.

The rearrangement uses TRBV7-9 and TRBJ1-1; D is unclear. Per germline, CDR1 SEHNR and CDR2 FQNEAQ (reference sequence). The CDR3 is made up of 13 amino acids. Trimming took off 1 base at V and 3 bases at J, with 6 bases between the two ends. CDR3 nucleotides: TGTGCCAGCAGCTTAGAGCATTACACTGAAGCTTTCTTT. This sequence encodes CASSLEHYTEAFF.

V and J are TRBV11-2 and TRBJ1-1; D is ambiguous. Trimming pared 4 bases from V and 5 bases from J, leaving 17 bases between. Per germline, CDR1 SGHAT and CDR2 FQNNGV. The CDR3 totals 15 residues. CDR3 bases: TGTGCCAGCAGCTCCCTTGTTGGTTGGGGAACTGAAGCTTTCTTT. Translating gives CASSSLVGWGTEAFF.